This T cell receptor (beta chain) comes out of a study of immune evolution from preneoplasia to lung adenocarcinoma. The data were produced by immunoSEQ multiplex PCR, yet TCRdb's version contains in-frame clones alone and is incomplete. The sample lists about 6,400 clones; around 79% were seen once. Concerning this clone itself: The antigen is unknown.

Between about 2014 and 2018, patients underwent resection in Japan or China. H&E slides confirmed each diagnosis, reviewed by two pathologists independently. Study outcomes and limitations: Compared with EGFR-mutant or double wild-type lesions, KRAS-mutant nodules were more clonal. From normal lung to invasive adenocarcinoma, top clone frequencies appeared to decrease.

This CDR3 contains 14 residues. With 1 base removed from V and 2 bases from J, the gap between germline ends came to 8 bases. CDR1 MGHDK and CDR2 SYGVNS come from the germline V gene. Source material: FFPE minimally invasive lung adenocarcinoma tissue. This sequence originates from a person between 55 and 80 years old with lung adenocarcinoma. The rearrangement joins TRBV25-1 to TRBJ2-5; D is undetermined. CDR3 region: CASSEFDIQETQYF. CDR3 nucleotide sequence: TGTGCCAGCAGTGAATTTGACATTCAAGAGACCCAGTACTTC.